This is a list of T cell receptor beta chains from one sample in a study of blood T cell repertoires in COVID-19. Profiled with immunoSEQ multiplex PCR; TCRdb holds only in-frame clones, not every one. The data hold roughly 250,000 clones, with roughly 88% observed a single time. The sample was PBMCs or T cells enriched from blood (not recorded which). These receptors were taken from a woman aged 45-59 years who had recovered from COVID-19. Each CDR3 is given with its conserved first and last residue.

v_call cdr3_aa
TRBV27 CASKEVTINDQPQHF
TRBV7-2 CASSPSSGRAPNEQFF
TRBV11-3 CASRKVGGADTQYF
TRBV10-3 CAISELIVSGANVLTF
TRBV15 CATRSDTGNQPQHF
TRBV28 CASSFRGVGYTF
TRBV19 CASSIPGSEELFF
TRBV24-1 CATSTPGQGVNEQFF
TRBV18 CASSTPSGSTGELFF
TRBV5-6 CASSFRTSGGAAPGTQYF
TRBV2 CASTGVRSPLHF
TRBV6-5 CASSHLPQGNTEAFF
TRBV6-5 CASSYIGSGRADTQYF
TRBV30 CAWRGGTSGNTIYF
TRBV5-4 CASSRRDRGTYEQYF
TRBV7-3 CASSLGTGTGELFF
TRBV27 CASSFGTEAFF
TRBV4-3 CASSQGRGETYGYTF
TRBV6-5 CASRGLADYEQYF
TRBV25-1 CASSEYNRDNYGYTF
TRBV19 CASSQQGSGNGYTF
TRBV5-1 CASSWTSGGFNEQFF
TRBV28 CASSLLGTSSDYGYTF
TRBV13 CASSSPGQRFSGNTIYF
TRBV6-2/TRBV6-3 CASSSGDRGHSYNSPLHF
TRBV5-5 CASSLKGDNYEQYF
TRBV11-2 CASSLSGGAYNEQFF
TRBV9 CASSVGSSGRPGELFF
TRBV6-5 CASSYHYEQYF
TRBV16 CASSPQANYGYTF
TRBV2 CASTGTGGPYGYTF
TRBV10-3 CAIRGTANTEAFF
TRBV7-9 CASSERTGGYTEAFF
TRBV7-2 CASSSTGTGYNEQFF
TRBV7-9 CASSLVGTGDIMAFF
TRBV7-9 CASSPDYRGSSPLHF
TRBV7-9 CASSPDVRISGNTIYF
TRBV29-1 CSVDGLKETQYF
TRBV15 CATSSGSPPPGYTF
TRBV7-2 CASSLVAGVNQVGYTF
TRBV27 CASSFSPLAGRTVVAEAYNEQFF
TRBV15 CATSRASGQGGQPQHF
TRBV19 CASIVIKSYEQYF
TRBV28 CASSFAVNTEAFF
TRBV7-8 CASSLGGARTEAFF
TRBV19 CASSIDWQNTEAFF
TRBV5-1 CASSSLGVRGTDIYGYTF
TRBV15 CATSRTRQGRTEAFF
TRBV5-1 CASSSNRGATEAFF
TRBV3-1/TRBV3-2 CASSRGTGFSNQPQHF
TRBV28 CASNQIAGGPTGELFF
TRBV19 CASSIRTGFSNEKLFF
TRBV2 CASTTTGLYYGYTF
TRBV7-2 CASSRRSDSQETQYF
TRBV19 CASSTRRAGGTYEQYF
TRBV5-6 CASSWGDGNTIYF